The 27 T cell receptor beta chains below all came from one sample that was sequenced in a study of cytomegalovirus exposure and HLA in healthy donors. The primer mix had 60 Vbeta and 13 Jbeta primers. The table came from immunoSEQ multiplex PCR; TCRdb's copy has only in-frame clones and leaves some out. The table includes some 200,000 clones, around 64% detected once. Sequencing was carried out using PBMCs. Receptors were obtained from a man aged 35 to 55 in good health and CMV-seropositive.

On this clone itself: Mismatch with germline at one junction end may stem from a read error. This chain uses TRBV7-9 with TRBJ2-5; D perhaps matches TRBD2 (6 bases). There are 15 residues in the CDR3. Germline values: CDR1 SEHNR, CDR2 FQNEAQ (reference sequence). The CDR3: CSSSPPGPGGETQYF. The DNA of the CDR3 is TGTTCCAGCAGTCCCCCGGGACCAGGAGGGGAGACCCAGTACTTC.

The chain links TRBV10-3 to TRBJ1-3; D uncertain. Trimming pared 10 bases from V and 0 bases from J, leaving 7 bases between. The CDR3 contains 12 residues. The germline gives CDR1 ENHRY, CDR2 SYGVKD. The CDR3, as DNA: TGTGCCACCCAGGACTCTGGAAACACCATATATTTT. Translation: CATQDSGNTIYF.

This chain uses TRBV5-1 with TRBJ2-1, with a weak D call TRBD2 (6 bases). Looked up from germline, CDR1 is SGHRS and CDR2 is YFSETQ. Between the trimmed V and J ends, which lost 4 bases and 0 bases, there was a span of 11 bases. The CDR3 sequence is 15 residues long. DNA for the CDR3: TGCGCCAGCAGCCAACGGGGGATCTCCTACAATGAGCAGTTCTTC. Protein: CASSQRGISYNEQFF.

The chain joins TRBV18 to TRBJ1-2; TRBD1 matches 7 bases. V lost 5 bases and J lost 8; bases outside the gene matches: 8. The germline V gene encodes CDR1 KGHSH and CDR2 LQKENI. The CDR3 sequence is 13 residues long. CDR3 DNA: TGTGCCAGCTCAAATGGTATAGGGGGCGGCTACACCTTC. This translates into CASSNGIGGGYTF.

The chain combines TRBV5-6 with TRBJ1-5, with D hard to call. The CDR3 consists of 13 residues. Trimming shortened V by 2 bases and J by 4 bases, and 7 bases separated the two germline ends. Looked up from germline, CDR1 is SGHDT and CDR2 is YYEEEE. The CDR3 loop is CASSLGDNQPQHF. For the CDR3, the DNA is TGTGCCAGCAGCTTAGGAGATAATCAGCCCCAGCATTTT.

V and J are TRBV5-1 and TRBJ1-4, with TRBD1 identical over 7 bases. Germline V CDR1 and CDR2: SGHRS, YFSETQ. V shed 10 bases, J shed 7 bases, and the junction held 10 bases outside the gene matches. The CDR3 runs to 13 residues. The CDR3 region is CASTGTVGEKLFF. CDR3 in DNA: TGCGCCTCCACCGGGACAGTGGGTGAAAAACTGTTTTTT.

The rearrangement joins TRBV5-8 to TRBJ1-6; 7 nucleotides match TRBD1. Germline lookup yields CDR1 SGHTS and CDR2 YDEGEE. The CDR3 has 14 residues. V lost 4 bases and J lost 7; bases outside the gene matches: 5. The CDR3 protein is CASSLGQKNSPLHF. The CDR3 nucleotides read TGTGCCAGCAGCCTGGGACAGAAAAATTCACCCCTCCACTTT.

The rearrangement links TRBV19 to TRBJ1-6; the D is unclear. The CDR3 has 14 residues. Between the trimmed V and J ends, which lost 3 bases and 2 bases, there was a span of 5 bases. Germline lookup yields CDR1 LNHDA and CDR2 SQIVND (reference sequence). The CDR3 nucleotides are TGTGCCAGTAGTATTCAGGCCTATAATTCACCCCTCCACTTT. It specifies CASSIQAYNSPLHF.

The chain joins TRBV7-9 to TRBJ1-1; perhaps TRBD1 as D (5 bases). Germline V lookup: CDR1 SEHNR, CDR2 FQNEAQ (reference sequence). The CDR3 covers 11 residues. With 9 bases removed from V and 11 bases from J, the gap between germline ends came to 16 bases. The CDR3 sequence is CASSPGEGAFF. Here the CDR3 DNA reads TGTGCCAGTTCACCGGGGGAGGGCGCTTTCTTT.

The chain is built from TRBV7-2 and TRBJ2-3, with D maybe TRBD1 (6 bases). This CDR3 comprises 16 residues. Looked up from germline, CDR1 is SGHTA and CDR2 is FQGNSA. V gave up 3 bases and J gave up 2 bases, with 15 bases separating them. CDR3 DNA sequence: TGTGCCAGCAGCTTTAGGGGGTTCCGGTCCACAGATACGCAGTATTTT. Translation gives CASSFRGFRSTDTQYF.

About this clone itself: One end of the junction varies from germline; a read error may be responsible. This rearrangement joins TRBV28 to TRBJ2-7, with 8 positions matching TRBD1. The CDR3 has 14 residues. Germline lookup yields CDR1 MDHEN and CDR2 SYDVKM. CDR3 amino acids: CASSLRDRIYEQCF. DNA of the CDR3: TGTGCCAGCAGTTTAAGGGACAGGATCTACGAGCAGTGCTTC.

This clone has a handful of counts. This chain uses TRBV9 with TRBJ2-1; 7 nucleotides align to TRBD2. V lost 7 bases and J lost 0; bases outside the gene matches: 10. Germline CDR1 is SGDLS and CDR2 is YYNGEE. The CDR3 is made up of 16 amino acids. CDR3 coding DNA: TGTGCCAGCCATCCCCTTGGGGGGGTCTCCTACAATGAGCAGTTCTTC. Amino acid sequence: CASHPLGGVSYNEQFF.

CDR3 amino acids: CASSLGGAYNSPLHF. The CDR3 DNA sequence: TGTGCCAGCAGTTTAGGGGGGGCCTATAATTCACCCCTCCACTTT. The rearrangement joins TRBV28 to TRBJ1-6, with D perhaps matching TRBD1 (5 bases). V was clipped by 2 bases and J by 2 bases, with 7 bases between them. The CDR3 runs 15 residues. Germline V gives CDR1 MDHEN, CDR2 SYDVKM.

V is TRBV7-2 and J is TRBJ2-2, with TRBD2 identical over 11 bases. Germline-derived CDR1 and CDR2 are SGHTA and FQGNSA. This CDR3 comprises 16 residues. Trimming removed 5 bases from V and 9 bases from J; junction bases left unmatched: 11. CDR3 DNA sequence: TGTGCCAGCAGCCGCACTAGCGGGGGCCTCAGTTGGGAGCTGTTTTTT. Protein product: CASSRTSGGLSWELFF.

The CDR3 DNA sequence: TGTGCCAGCAGCCTCCTCGAGCGGGCAGGGACCTATGGCTACACCTTC. This gives the protein CASSLLERAGTYGYTF. The genes are TRBV21-1 and TRBJ1-2. TRBV21-1 is flagged as a pseudogene. The CDR3 covers 16 residues.

The chain recombines TRBV11-3 with TRBJ2-2; 7 bases are a match to TRBD1. Trimming at V came to 5 bases and at J to 5 bases, leaving 5 bases not matched to a gene. Germline CDR1 reads SGHNT; CDR2 reads YENEEA. There are 14 residues in the CDR3. CDR3 in amino acids: CASSTQGETGELFF. CDR3 coding DNA: TGTGCCAGCAGCACCCAGGGGGAGACCGGGGAGCTGTTTTTT.

The chain combines TRBV4-1 with TRBJ2-1, with TRBD2 matching over 14 bases. The germline CDR1 and CDR2 sequences are MGHRA and YSYEKL. There are 18 residues in the CDR3. V lost 0 bases and J lost 5; bases outside the gene matches: 6. The CDR3 sequence: CASSQEGRTSGGNNEQFF. The DNA for the CDR3 is TGCGCCAGCAGCCAAGAGGGCCGGACTAGCGGGGGGAACAATGAGCAGTTCTTC.

The V and J genes are TRBV19 and TRBJ2-7; weak D call: TRBD1 (6 bases). Germline assignment: CDR1 LNHDA and CDR2 SQIVND (reference sequence). The CDR3 contains 13 residues. Trimming stripped 9 bases from V and 7 bases from J, with 19 bases between. The CDR3 DNA is TGTGCCAGCAAGGTGGGGAAAACAGGGGAGCAGTACTTC. It is translated as CASKVGKTGEQYF.

The chain uses TRBV9 and TRBJ2-3; TRBD1 matches 7 bases. The CDR3 consists of 15 residues. CDR1 SGDLS and CDR2 YYNGEE come from the germline V gene. J was trimmed by 2 bases and V by 0 bases; bases with no gene match: 3. CDR3 in amino acids: CASSVGQGDTDTQYF. CDR3 sequence (DNA): TGTGCCAGCAGCGTAGGGCAGGGGGACACAGATACGCAGTATTTT.

V and J are TRBV25-1 and TRBJ1-4, with D unresolved. The ends were cut back, 7 bases at V and 5 bases at J, with 11 bases in the middle. The CDR3 contains 13 residues. Looked up from germline, CDR1 is MGHDK and CDR2 is SYGVNS. DNA for the CDR3: TGTGCCAGCATCTACAGCTCGAATGAAAAACTGTTTTTT. Its protein product is CASIYSSNEKLFF. The whole variable domain, remainder taken from reference TRBV25-1 and TRBJ1-4, is EADIYQTPRYLVIGTGKKITLECSQTMGHDKMYWYQQDPGMELHLIHYSYGVNSTEKGDLSSESTVSRIRTEHFPLTLESARPSHTSQYLCASIYSSNEKLFFGSGTQLSVL.

The chain employs TRBV25-1 and TRBJ1-2; no reliable D call. Germline lookup yields CDR1 MGHDK and CDR2 SYGVNS. CDR3 length: 12 amino acids. V gave up 8 bases and J gave up 8 bases, with 15 bases separating them. CDR3 nucleotides: TGTGCCAGCGATCCAGGATCGGGGGGCTACACCTTC. This encodes CASDPGSGGYTF.

This clone was detected only once. The chain links TRBV4-1 to TRBJ2-3; 7 bases line up with TRBD2. The CDR3 extends over 12 amino acids. Looked up from germline, CDR1 is MGHRA and CDR2 is YSYEKL. After removal of 5 bases from V and 8 bases from J, the junction contained 4 bases not matched to a gene. The CDR3 here is CASSGGEGTQYF. The CDR3 DNA sequence: TGCGCCAGCAGCGGGGGGGAGGGTACGCAGTATTTT.

The V call is TRBV5-5, the J call TRBJ2-1; 9 positions agree with TRBD2. Germline assignment: CDR1 SGHKS and CDR2 YYEKEE (reference sequence). There are 17 residues in the CDR3. V lost 4 bases and J lost 0; bases outside the gene matches: 8. As DNA, the CDR3 is TGTGCCAGCAGCCCCGGAGCGGGGGGATACTCCTACAATGAGCAGTTCTTC. Translated, it gives CASSPGAGGYSYNEQFF. The whole variable domain, remainder taken from reference TRBV5-5 and TRBJ2-1, is DAGVTQSPTHLIKTRGQQVTLRCSPISGHKSVSWYQQVLGQGPQFIFQYYEKEERGRGNFPDRFSARQFPNYSSELNVNALLLGDSALYLCASSPGAGGYSYNEQFFGPGTRLTVL.

This clone was observed once. The V gene is TRBV6-6, the J gene TRBJ2-7; possible D gene TRBD1, 6 bases. V was trimmed by 7 bases and J by 1 base, leaving 17 bases between them. From germline, CDR1 is MNHNY and CDR2 SVGAGI (reference sequence). This CDR3 has 15 residues. This CDR3 reads CASTPQGRFSYEQYF. The CDR3 nucleotides are TGTGCCAGCACCCCTCAGGGGCGGTTTTCCTACGAGCAGTACTTC.

The rearrangement uses TRBV4-1 and TRBJ1-2; D is unresolved. V lost 6 bases to trimming and J lost 4 bases, with 12 bases between them. The CDR3 loop spans 13 amino acids. Germline loops: CDR1 MGHRA, CDR2 YSYEKL. The CDR3 here is CASSLEGSYGYTF. The CDR3 DNA sequence: TGCGCCAGCAGTTTAGAAGGGAGCTATGGCTACACCTTC.

The chain couples TRBV9 to TRBJ2-2; 7 positions match TRBD1. The CDR3 spans 14 residues. CDR1 and CDR2 (germline): SGDLS, YYNGEE. The ends lost 3 bases at V and 5 bases at J; junction bases unmatched: 4. This chain's CDR3 is CASSATGDTGELFF. CDR3 nucleotides: TGTGCCAGCAGCGCTACAGGGGATACCGGGGAGCTGTTTTTT.

This sequence joins TRBV15 and TRBJ1-3, with 7 bases aligning to TRBD1. This CDR3 is built from 15 residues. Per the germline V gene, CDR1 is LNHNV and CDR2 is YYDKDF (reference sequence). V lost 5 bases, J lost 3 bases, and 7 bases stayed unmatched. This chain's CDR3 is CATSPKGGFGNTIYF. The CDR3 coding sequence is TGTGCCACCAGCCCGAAAGGGGGCTTTGGAAACACCATATATTTT.